The sequence of this T cell receptor beta chain was determined in a study of T cells in Graves' hyperthyroidism and ophthalmopathy. The TCR beta CDR3 regions underwent amplification using RNA transcripts as the source. TCR CDR3 regions were first amplified by RT-PCR with HTBI primers. From the multiplex PCR reads, TCRdb called clonotypes with MiXCR, one entry per CDR3 protein. The sample lists about 710,000 distinct CDR3 sequences, about 17% occurring once. The CDR3 length is 12 residues. The trim removed 6 bases at V and 8 bases at J, leaving 7 bases unmatched. CDR1 is MDHEN and CDR2 is SYDVKM in the germline V gene. This clonotype appeared a few times.

V usage is TRBV28 and J usage is TRBJ2-7, with 7 nucleotides matching TRBD2. The sample taken for sequencing was blood. This receptor was obtained from a man younger than 35 with Graves' hyperthyroidism. CDR3 protein: CASRTGTKKQYF. The CDR3 nucleotides are TGTGCCAGCAGAACCGGGACTAAGAAGCAGTACTTC. Complete variable domain (other parts from reference TRBV28 and TRBJ2-7): DVKVTQSSRYLVKRTGEKVFLECVQDMDHENMFWYRQDPGLGLRLIYFSYDVKMKEKGDIPEGYSVSREKKERFSLILESASTNQTSMYLCASRTGTKKQYFGPGTRLTVT.